The sequence of this TCR beta chain was determined in a study of cytomegalovirus exposure and HLA in healthy donors. The study's findings and limits: For most TCR sequences rarity was the rule, although some public TCRs occurred in many donors. According to a later analysis, donors in an Asian-associated ancestry cluster reportedly had fewer N-insertions than the roughly 640-donor mean. Fewer than 200 TCR beta chains were listed as cytomegalovirus-associated.

There were likely unrecorded immune exposures, though donors were nominally healthy when sampled. Primers for the PCR totalled 60 Vbeta and 13 Jbeta. Some clones are missing from TCRdb's copy, which holds only in-frame ones; the method was immunoSEQ multiplex PCR. The sample lists 150,000 to 200,000 clones; around 74% were seen once. With regard to this clone: Antigen: not known.

V lost 0 bases, J lost 0 bases, and 3 bases lay in between. Germline CDR1 and CDR2: SGHNT and YENEEA. The CDR3 runs to 13 residues. Material for sequencing was PBMCs. The clonotype comes from a female donor in good health and CMV-seronegative. The chain joins TRBV11-3 to TRBJ2-7; D call uncertain. CDR3 loop: CASSLESSYEQYF. The DNA for the CDR3 is TGTGCCAGCAGCTTAGAGAGCTCCTACGAGCAGTACTTC.